What follows are 19 T cell receptor beta chains derived from one specimen sequenced in a study of cytomegalovirus exposure and HLA in healthy donors. Here immunoSEQ multiplex PCR was the method, and the copy in TCRdb shows in-frame clones only, minus some. Among around 130,000 clones listed, about 88% were seen once. Sequenced input: PBMCs. Receptors originate from a man in his thirties or forties in good health and CMV-seronegative.

The gene calls are TRBV5-4 and TRBJ2-7; 9 bases match TRBD1. This CDR3 has 15 residues. With 5 bases clipped from V and 7 bases from J, the junction kept 13 bases outside the gene matches. Germline assignment: CDR1 SGHNT and CDR2 YYREEE (reference sequence). CDR3 residues: CASSRFGTGLGEQYF. The CDR3 DNA reads as TGTGCCAGCAGTCGATTCGGGACAGGGCTGGGGGAGCAGTACTTC.

The rearrangement joins TRBV4-1 to TRBJ1-3; D gene uncertain. The CDR3 covers 18 residues. Trimming removed 0 bases from V and 0 bases from J, with 15 bases in between. Germline V gene lookup returns CDR1 MGHRA and CDR2 YSYEKL. DNA of the CDR3: TGCGCCAGCAGCCAAGATCCCGAGCCGGGGTACTCTGGAAACACCATATATTTT. Its protein is CASSQDPEPGYSGNTIYF.

This clone was counted only a few times. This chain connects TRBV6-1 to TRBJ1-5; 9 bases line up with TRBD1. This CDR3 is 16 amino acids long. The V gene's germline CDR1 is MNHNS and CDR2 SASEGT. The V gene end was trimmed by 3 bases and the J gene end by 5 bases; junction bases not matched to a gene: 8. Here the CDR3 DNA reads TGTGCCAGCAGTGAGTCCGCGGGACAGGGCTATCAGCCCCAGCATTTT. It yields the protein CASSESAGQGYQPQHF.

This clone was observed a handful of times. The chain couples TRBV7-5 to TRBJ1-2; TRBD1, the D gene given by the table, was not confirmed from the DNA. TRBV7-5 is a pseudogene. This CDR3 region has 16 residues. In DNA form, the CDR3 reads TGTGTCAGAAGCTTAGGAACAGGGCGCGCTAGGTATGGCTACACCTTC. Protein: CVRSLGTGRARYGYTF.

Points on this clone: At one of its ends the junction is not consistent with the germline gene, which may arise from a read error. The CDR3 DNA is TGTGCCAGCAGTTCTAGGCGGGGGGCGACTCACTCTAGGGCCAACGTCCTGACTTTC. Protein sequence: CASSSRRGATHSRANVLTF. V is TRBV27 and J is TRBJ2-6, with 8 bases that match TRBD2. The CDR3 is made up of 19 amino acids. The germline CDR1 and CDR2 sequences are MNHEY and SMNVEV (reference sequence).

The chain combines TRBV19 with TRBJ1-1; D is perhaps TRBD1 (5 bases). Per the germline V gene, CDR1 is LNHDA and CDR2 is SQIVND (reference sequence). This CDR3 comprises 14 residues. V lost 2 bases to trimming and J lost 6 bases, with 13 bases between them. The DNA for the CDR3 is TGTGCCAGTAGTATAAGCCCGTGGGGCGCTGAAGCTTTCTTT. This encodes CASSISPWGAEAFF.

The chain combines TRBV7-7 with TRBJ2-2; no reliable D call. The germline V gene encodes CDR1 SSHAT and CDR2 FNYEAQ (reference sequence). The V end lost 3 bases, the J end lost 1 base, and 6 bases lay between the germline ends. The CDR3 runs to 14 residues. CDR3 nucleotides: TGTGCCAGCAGCTTGAACGGGAACACCGGGGAGCTGTTTTTT. Its translation is CASSLNGNTGELFF.

The chain couples TRBV11-2 to TRBJ1-3; D gene ambiguous. The V end was cut by 5 bases, the J end by 7 bases, with 6 bases between. Per germline, CDR1 SGHAT and CDR2 FQNNGV. The CDR3 sequence is 11 residues long. For the CDR3, the DNA is TGTGCCAGCAGCCTAGCGAACACCATATATTTT. Translating it yields CASSLANTIYF. Full variable domain (rest looked up from reference TRBV11-2 and TRBJ1-3): EAGVAQSPRYKIIEKRQSVAFWCNPISGHATLYWYQQILGQGPKLLIQFQNNGVVDDSQLPKDRFSAERLKGVDSTLKIQPAKLEDSAVYLCASSLANTIYFGEGSWLTVV.

This rearrangement joins TRBV27 to TRBJ2-2; D not resolved. The V end lost 3 bases, the J end lost 6 bases, and 8 bases lay between the germline ends. CDR3 length equals 13 residues. Germline V gives CDR1 MNHEY, CDR2 SMNVEV (reference sequence). CDR3 nucleotides: TGTGCCAGCAGTTTTATTCTGTCCGGGGAGCTGTTTTTT. It encodes CASSFILSGELFF.

This clone was counted a single time. The J gene is TRBJ2-2, the V gene TRBV9; 7 bases agree with TRBD2. J was trimmed by 4 bases and V by 5 bases; bases with no gene match: 8. The CDR3 has 15 amino acids. CDR1 SGDLS and CDR2 YYNGEE come from the germline V gene. CDR3: CASRTGGSATGELFF. The CDR3 bases are TGTGCCAGCAGAACGGGGGGAAGTGCCACCGGGGAGCTGTTTTTT.

The sample holds a few counts of this clone. The chain links TRBV5-8 to TRBJ1-2, with 10 positions matching TRBD1. V shed 7 bases and J 1 base; nucleotides not matched to a gene: 10. In germline, CDR1 is SGHTS, CDR2 YDEGEE. CDR3 length: 16 amino acids. CDR3 in DNA: TGTGCCAGCGTAAAAAGGGGACAGGGGTATAACTATGGCTACACCTTC. Translating gives CASVKRGQGYNYGYTF.

The chain's CDR3 is CASSEAPTGYGYTF. CDR3 coding DNA: TGTGCCAGCAGTGAAGCCCCGACAGGGTATGGCTACACCTTC. The chain couples TRBV6-1 to TRBJ1-2; 7 bases align to TRBD1. CDR1 is MNHNS and CDR2 is SASEGT in the germline V gene. The CDR3 is 14 residues long. Trimming cost V 0 bases and J 5 bases; bases outside gene matches: 3.

The chain has TRBV15 and TRBJ1-1, with D possibly being TRBD1 (5 bases). The CDR3 contains 15 residues. The V end lost 0 bases, the J end lost 3 bases, and 11 bases lay between the germline ends. Per germline, CDR1 LNHNV and CDR2 YYDKDF (reference sequence). The CDR3 here is CATSREAGRDTEAFF. CDR3 DNA sequence: TGTGCCACCAGCAGAGAGGCAGGGAGGGACACTGAAGCTTTCTTT.

The chain employs TRBV5-6 and TRBJ1-2, with D perhaps matching TRBD1 (5 bases). Germline V lookup: CDR1 SGHDT, CDR2 YYEEEE. The CDR3 contains 15 residues. V was shortened by 4 bases and J by 4 bases, with 17 bases between the two germline ends. The CDR3 region has the DNA TGTGCCAGCAGCCGCCGGGGGTGGGTCACCTATGGCTACACCTTC. Protein product: CASSRRGWVTYGYTF. The whole variable domain, filled in from reference TRBV5-6 and TRBJ1-2, reads DAGVTQSPTHLIKTRGQQVTLRCSPKSGHDTVSWYQQALGQGPQFIFQYYEEEERQRGNFPDRFSGHQFPNYSSELNVNALLLGDSALYLCASSRRGWVTYGYTFGSGTRLTVV.

V and J are TRBV27 and TRBJ2-1, with D possibly matching TRBD1 (5 bases). CDR3 size: 14 residues. The V and J ends lost 3 bases and 7 bases respectively, with 13 bases between them. Germline lookup yields CDR1 MNHEY and CDR2 SMNVEV (reference sequence). CDR3 nucleotides: TGTGCCAGCAGTTTGCAGGGTAAAGGGAATGAGCAGTTCTTC. This encodes CASSLQGKGNEQFF.

J is TRBJ2-3 and V is TRBV13; D possibly corresponds to TRBD2 (6 bases). CDR3 length: 14 residues. The ends were cut back, 5 bases at V and 2 bases at J, with 11 bases in the middle. CDR1 is PRHDT and CDR2 is FYEKMQ in the germline V gene (reference sequence). This CDR3 is CASSLGLNTDTQYF. DNA for the CDR3: TGTGCCAGCAGCCTGGGACTGAACACAGATACGCAGTATTTT.

The rearrangement uses TRBV19 and TRBJ2-7; tentative D call: TRBD2 (6 bases). V lost 3 bases, J lost 6 bases, and 15 bases lay in between. The germline V gene encodes CDR1 LNHDA and CDR2 SQIVND (reference sequence). The CDR3 totals 14 residues. The CDR3 sequence: CASSIAGRPSEQYF. The DNA of the CDR3 is TGTGCCAGTAGTATTGCGGGAAGGCCCTCCGAGCAGTACTTC.

The rearrangement joins TRBV4-3 to TRBJ2-2, with D unresolved. Per the germline V gene, CDR1 is LGHNA and CDR2 is YSLEER. V shed 0 bases and J shed 10 bases, with 15 bases lying between them. The CDR3 has 15 amino acids. The CDR3 sequence: CASSQEYPELLELFF. Written as DNA, the CDR3 is TGCGCCAGCAGCCAAGAGTACCCCGAGCTTTTGGAGCTGTTTTTT.

This clone appeared a single time. This sequence joins TRBV7-3 and TRBJ2-1; a possible D gene is TRBD2 (5 bases). The CDR3 has 11 amino acids. CDR1 and CDR2 (germline): SGHTA, FQGTGA. CDR3 sequence reads: CASGRLNEQFF. CDR3 bases: TGTGCGAGCGGCCGATTAAATGAGCAGTTCTTC.